The 27 T cell receptor beta chains below were found in one sample sequenced in a study of identical twins (TCRdb year 2016). Library method: 5' RACE. The sequencing machine was an Illumina HiSeq 2000. The public sequencing data were trimmed at Q25 with fastp and processed into clonotypes with MiXCR by TCRdb, which kept only in-frame beta chains. CDR3 protein sequences are deduplicated, and each keeps its most common genes and DNA. For this sample the table gives about 210,000 distinct CDR3 sequences, of which around 9.6% were detected only once. The top ten clonotypes cover about 5.2% of the sample. The sequenced material came from memory (CD45RO+) T cells sorted from blood. The cell subset or site tag for this specimen amounts to: CD45RO+ enriched T cells. The receptors originated from a woman aged 18-29 years in good health.

This clonotype came up a few times. This chain connects TRBV20-1 to TRBJ2-2; the D is unclear. V dropped 1 base and J dropped 4 bases, with 7 bases sitting between them. Germline values: CDR1 DFQATT, CDR2 SNEGSKA (reference sequence). The CDR3 covers 13 residues. The CDR3, as DNA: TGCAGTGCTAGAGGGGTGGTCACCGGGGAGCTGTTTTTT. Protein: CSARGVVTGELFF.

The chain is built from TRBV6-2 or TRBV6-3 and TRBJ1-1, with 7 nucleotides matching TRBD1. V trimming: 3 bases; J trimming: 6 bases; junction bases outside the gene matches: 7. Germline V lookup: CDR1 MNHEY, CDR2 SVGEGT. This CDR3 is built from 14 residues. The CDR3 protein is CASSYEPGTAEAFF. The CDR3 DNA follows: TGTGCCAGCAGTTATGAACCGGGGACAGCTGAAGCTTTCTTT.

This clonotype was observed a handful of times. The chain is built from TRBV7-2 and TRBJ2-2, with a weak D call TRBD2 (6 bases). Deletions cut 1 base from V and 5 bases from J, with 11 bases between. The V gene's germline CDR1 is SGHTA and CDR2 FQGNSA. The CDR3 runs to 15 residues. This CDR3 reads CASSLGRVTTGELFF. The CDR3 DNA follows: TGTGCCAGCAGCTTAGGGAGGGTAACTACCGGGGAGCTGTTTTTT.

This clonotype has at least ten counts. The J gene is TRBJ2-1, the V gene TRBV10-3; perhaps TRBD2 as D (5 bases). V lost 2 bases, J lost 2 bases, and 10 bases lay in between. Germline V gene data show CDR1 as ENHRY and CDR2 as SYGVKD. This CDR3 spans 15 amino acids. The CDR3 DNA is TGTGCCATCAGTGAGCCGGGGAGACCCTACAATGAGCAGTTCTTC. Protein product: CAISEPGRPYNEQFF.

For the CDR3, the DNA is TGTGCCAGCAGCGTAGAGGGAGGGCCAGGGGGCTACACCTTC. The encoded protein is CASSVEGGPGGYTF. J is TRBJ1-2 and V is TRBV9; tentatively, D is TRBD1 (5 bases). This CDR3 contains 14 residues. CDR1 and CDR2 (germline): SGDLS, YYNGEE. Trimming pared 0 bases from V and 8 bases from J, leaving 14 bases between. The full variable domain, rest sourced from reference TRBV9 and TRBJ1-2, is DSGVTQTPKHLITATGQRVTLRCSPRSGDLSVYWYQQSLDQGLQFLIQYYNGEERAKGNILERFSAQQFPDLHSELNLSSLELGDSALYFCASSVEGGPGGYTFGSGTRLTVV.

The chain links TRBV19 to TRBJ2-7; a weak D match, TRBD2 (5 bases). Trimming removed 3 bases from V and 0 bases from J, with 6 bases in between. Germline V gives CDR1 LNHDA, CDR2 SQIVND (reference sequence). There are 13 residues in the CDR3. The CDR3 loop is CASSMGVSYEQYF. The CDR3 nucleotides are TGTGCCAGTAGTATGGGAGTCTCCTACGAGCAGTACTTC.

V gene TRBV11-3 combines with J gene TRBJ2-1, with a weak D call TRBD2 (6 bases). The CDR3 extends over 14 amino acids. Per the germline V gene, CDR1 is SGHNT and CDR2 is YENEEA. Trimming stripped 5 bases from V and 3 bases from J, with 11 bases between. CDR3 DNA: TGTGCCAGCAGCCCGAGGGACTTCTACAATGAGCAGTTCTTC. Translated: CASSPRDFYNEQFF.

This CDR3 is CSAGLRRAGPSETQYF. The CDR3 DNA sequence: TGCAGTGCTGGTTTGAGGCGGGCGGGACCGTCGGAGACCCAGTACTTC. V usage is TRBV20-1 and J usage is TRBJ2-5; D might be TRBD2 (6 bases). The CDR3 runs to 16 residues. Germline loops: CDR1 DFQATT, CDR2 SNEGSKA (reference sequence). Between the trimmed V and J ends, which lost 5 bases and 5 bases, there was a span of 24 bases.

The gene calls are TRBV27 and TRBJ2-7, with D perhaps matching TRBD2 (7 bases). CDR3 size: 17 residues. Trimming removed 5 bases at V and 3 bases at J, with 23 bases between. CDR1 MNHEY and CDR2 SMNVEV come from the germline V gene (reference sequence). In nucleotides, the CDR3 is TGTGCCAGCAGTATACCCCCTCGGAGGGGGGGCCACTACGAGCAGTACTTC. This codes for CASSIPPRRGGHYEQYF.

This clonotype has a count of ten or more. The chain is built from TRBV9 and TRBJ2-3; TRBD2 agrees at 15 bases. The length of the CDR3 is 17 residues. The germline V gene encodes CDR1 SGDLS and CDR2 YYNGEE. Germline trimming cut 5 bases from V and 5 bases from J; bases unmatched to any gene: 9. The CDR3 DNA follows: TGTGCCAGCAGTCCAAAACCGGGACTAGCGGGGGGAGATACGCAGTATTTT. This translates into CASSPKPGLAGGDTQYF.

This chain links TRBV5-1 with TRBJ2-5; tentatively, D is TRBD1 (5 bases). The CDR3 is 13 residues long. Germline CDR1 is SGHRS and CDR2 is YFSETQ. V was clipped by 4 bases and J by 5 bases, with 12 bases between them. The CDR3 reads CASSQRQLETQYF. For the CDR3, the DNA is TGCGCCAGCAGCCAAAGACAGTTGGAGACCCAGTACTTC.

This clonotype has more than one count but fewer than ten. The V and J genes are TRBV3-1 and TRBJ1-1; D unclear. The V and J ends lost 3 bases and 3 bases respectively, with 14 bases between them. Germline CDR1 is LGHDT and CDR2 is YNNKEL (reference sequence). There are 15 residues in the CDR3. CDR3 loop: CASSHPFSDDTEAFF. Here the CDR3 DNA reads TGTGCCAGCAGCCACCCTTTCTCCGACGACACTGAAGCTTTCTTT.

This clonotype was found many times. This sequence joins TRBV14 and TRBJ2-1; 10 nucleotides line up with TRBD2. The CDR3 totals 16 residues. V trimming: 3 bases; J trimming: 6 bases; junction bases outside the gene matches: 8. Germline V gene sequence: CDR1 SGHDN, CDR2 FVKESK. Here the CDR3 reads CASSQGGGLAANEQFF. In nucleotides, the CDR3 is TGTGCCAGCAGCCAGGGGGGTGGACTAGCGGCCAATGAGCAGTTCTTC.

This clonotype was counted only a few times. The V and J genes are TRBV20-1 and TRBJ2-7, with D possibly TRBD2 on 5 matching bases. Germline values: CDR1 DFQATT, CDR2 SNEGSKA (reference sequence). CDR3 length equals 14 residues. The V end lost 1 base, the J end lost 2 bases, and 12 bases lay between the germline ends. The CDR3: CSARVGRAPYEQYF. The CDR3 DNA reads as TGCAGTGCTAGAGTCGGGCGGGCCCCCTACGAGCAGTACTTC.

The sample holds many counts of this clonotype. The J gene is TRBJ1-1, the V gene TRBV3-1, with D maybe TRBD1 (6 bases). The ends were cut back, 4 bases at V and 4 bases at J, with 10 bases in the middle. The germline V gene encodes CDR1 LGHDT and CDR2 YNNKEL (reference sequence). This CDR3 is built from 13 residues. Written as DNA, the CDR3 is TGTGCCAGCAGCCGCAGGGGTCTCACTGAAGCTTTCTTT. Protein: CASSRRGLTEAFF.

J is TRBJ2-3 and V is TRBV6-1, with D uncertain. V lost 5 bases and J lost 2, with 14 bases in between. The CDR3 covers 15 residues. Looked up from germline, CDR1 is MNHNS and CDR2 is SASEGT. The CDR3 coding sequence is TGTGCCAGCAGTCCTACACCTGGAGCCACAGATACGCAGTATTTT. Translating gives CASSPTPGATDTQYF.

This clonotype was counted many times. The rearrangement links TRBV20-1 to TRBJ2-4, with no clear D. V gave up 0 bases and J gave up 5 bases, with 11 bases separating them. The CDR3 extends over 14 amino acids. Germline assignment: CDR1 DFQATT and CDR2 SNEGSKA (reference sequence). The CDR3, as DNA: TGCAGTGCTAGAGATCTGGCTAACCAAAACATTCAGTACTTC. This sequence encodes CSARDLANQNIQYF.

The V call is TRBV11-2, the J call TRBJ2-2; D might be TRBD1 or TRBD2, each matching 6 bases. The germline V and J ends were trimmed by 4 bases and 2 bases, with 20 bases remaining between them. Germline CDR1 SGHAT, CDR2 FQNNGV. This CDR3 contains 18 residues. The CDR3 loop reads CASSSRGAGSTNTGELFF. CDR3 DNA sequence: TGTGCCAGCAGCTCGAGGGGGGCAGGGAGCACCAACACCGGGGAGCTGTTTTTT.

This clonotype was found a few times. This rearrangement joins TRBV11-1 to TRBJ2-4, with 15 bases matching TRBD2. Trimming at V came to 4 bases and at J to 3 bases, leaving 7 bases not matched to a gene. Germline V gene lookup returns CDR1 SGHAT and CDR2 FQDESV (reference sequence). The CDR3 is 18 amino acids. CDR3 coding DNA: TGTGCCAGCAGCTGGGGACTAGCGGGAGGAGGGGGCAAAAACATTCAGTACTTC. Protein sequence: CASSWGLAGGGGKNIQYF.

V usage is TRBV7-8 and J usage is TRBJ2-3, with 8 bases fitting TRBD2. The CDR3 covers 15 residues. Germline CDR1 and CDR2: SGHVS and FQNEAQ. The V segment lost 5 bases and the J segment 5 bases; nucleotides outside the gene matches: 9. The DNA of the CDR3 is TGTGCCAGCAGCCGCCCTCGGGGGGGGAGAGATACGCAGTATTTT. Translating gives CASSRPRGGRDTQYF.

This clonotype was found a few times. The chain is built from TRBV20-1 and TRBJ2-1; D is possibly TRBD2 (5 bases). The CDR3 consists of 15 residues. Germline V gene sequence: CDR1 DFQATT, CDR2 SNEGSKA (reference sequence). V was cut by 5 bases and J by 2 bases, with 16 bases left in between. The CDR3 DNA sequence: TGCAGTGCTCACGGTATAGCGCCACCCTACAATGAGCAGTTCTTC. It yields the protein CSAHGIAPPYNEQFF.

This clonotype showed up just a few times. The chain employs TRBV30 and TRBJ2-2; a possible D gene is TRBD2 (5 bases). Per germline, CDR1 GTSNPN and CDR2 SVGIG (reference sequence). Trimming pared 0 bases from V and 2 bases from J, leaving 10 bases between. This CDR3 region has 15 residues. For the CDR3, the DNA is TGTGCCTGGAGTGTACGAGCGGCTAACACCGGGGAGCTGTTTTTT. Translated, it gives CAWSVRAANTGELFF.

V is TRBV20-1 and J is TRBJ2-7; D is unresolved. The CDR3 consists of 16 residues. The ends were cut back, 0 bases at V and 3 bases at J, with 18 bases in the middle. Germline loops: CDR1 DFQATT, CDR2 SNEGSKA (reference sequence). CDR3 sequence (DNA): TGCAGTGCTAGAGATACCCGACTGTCGCCTTACTACGAGCAGTACTTC. The encoded protein is CSARDTRLSPYYEQYF.

The V gene is TRBV27, the J gene TRBJ2-1; TRBD2 is a possible D gene (5 bases). The germline V gene encodes CDR1 MNHEY and CDR2 SMNVEV (reference sequence). Between the trimmed V and J ends, which lost 3 bases and 0 bases, there was a span of 15 bases. The CDR3 runs 17 residues. The CDR3 nucleotides are TGTGCCAGCAGTTTTAGGTCGGGAACGAGCTCCTACAATGAGCAGTTCTTC. Its translation is CASSFRSGTSSYNEQFF.

This clonotype was recorded a few times. This chain joins TRBV9 and TRBJ2-1; 11 bases line up with TRBD2. The V segment lost 5 bases and the J segment 7 bases; nucleotides outside the gene matches: 8. Germline lookup yields CDR1 SGDLS and CDR2 YYNGEE. CDR3 length equals 15 residues. The CDR3 reads CASSLTSGTRNEQFF. The CDR3 DNA sequence: TGTGCCAGCAGTCTGACTAGCGGGACCCGAAATGAGCAGTTCTTC.

Comments on this clonotype: This may stem from a read error, because a much larger clone lies one nucleotide away. The chain has TRBV2 and TRBJ2-7; no definite D call. The CDR3 is 11 amino acids. Germline CDR1 SNHLY, CDR2 FYNNEI. For the CDR3, the DNA is TGTGCCAGCAGTGAAAGGTACGAGCAGCACTTC. Translation gives CASSERYEQHF.

The chain uses TRBV6-2 or TRBV6-3 and TRBJ2-2, with 7 positions matching TRBD1. V dropped 6 bases and J dropped 6; count of bases not matched to a gene: 13. The length of the CDR3 is 16 residues. Germline CDR1 and CDR2: MNHEY and SVGEGT. Here the CDR3 DNA reads TGTGCCAGCAGGCGACTATCCGGGACAGCCTCCGGGGAGCTGTTTTTT. Translating gives CASRRLSGTASGELFF.